These T cell receptor beta chains were read from a single sample in a study of OX40 agonist ivuxolimab in advanced cancers. Sequencing used immunoSEQ multiplex PCR; TCRdb keeps in-frame clones, though not all of them. The repertoire has more than 60,000 clones, 85% of them found once; the top ten carry less than 0.75%. Material: CD4+ or CD8+ T cells sorted from blood, obtained in a trial of the OX40 agonist ivuxolimab. Receptors were obtained from an adult with an advanced solid tumor such as melanoma, head and neck, liver or kidney cancer. CDR3s include the opening cysteine and the closing phenylalanine or tryptophan. D genes are given only for firm matches. Size values are once, few and many counts, or a class for expanded clones, and some rows have none.

d_call | j_call | v_call | clone_size | cdr3_nt | cdr3_aa
TRBD1 | TRBJ2-7 | TRBV5-5 | - | TGTGCCAGCAGCGCCCGGGGACAGGGGGCTAACGAGCAGTACTTC | CASSARGQGANEQYF
- | TRBJ2-7 | TRBV4-2 | - | TGTGCCAGCAGCCAAGCGGGGGCCGCCTACGAGCAGTACTTC | CASSQAGAAYEQYF
TRBD2 | TRBJ2-3 | TRBV4-2 | - | TGTGCCAGCAGCCAGTCCGGGACTAGCGGCACAGATACGCAGTATTTT | CASSQSGTSGTDTQYF
- | TRBJ1-5 | TRBV6-5 | - | TGTGCCAGCAGAGAGACAGGATATAGCAATCAGCCCCAGCATTTT | CASRETGYSNQPQHF
TRBD1 | TRBJ2-7 | TRBV25-1 | - | TGTGCCAGCAGTCGACAGGGGCCAACCTACGAGCAGTACTTC | CASSRQGPTYEQYF
- | TRBJ1-1 | TRBV4-3 | - | TGCGCCAGCAGCCAAACGGACCTGCCCCCGGGGACTGAAGCTTTCTTT | CASSQTDLPPGTEAFF
- | TRBJ2-2 | TRBV30 | - | TGTGCCTGGACCTCTTTGAACACCGGGGAGCTGTTTTTT | CAWTSLNTGELFF
- | TRBJ2-5 | TRBV28 | - | TGTGCCAGCCGTGGGGGGACGGTAGAGACCCAGTACTTC | CASRGGTVETQYF
- | TRBJ2-5 | TRBV19 | - | TGTGCCAGTACTGTCCCCGGAAAAGAGACCCAGTACTTC | CASTVPGKETQYF
TRBD1 | TRBJ2-7 | TRBV5-5 | - | TGTGCCAGCAGCTTGGGGACAGGGGTCTACGAGCAGTACTTC | CASSLGTGVYEQYF
TRBD1 | TRBJ1-4 | TRBV5-4 | - | TGTGCCAGCAGCGTCACAGGGGGGAATGAAAAACTGTTTTTT | CASSVTGGNEKLFF
TRBD2 | TRBJ2-1 | TRBV18 | once | TGTGCCAGCTCACCAAACTCCGGGACTACTAGTAATTCAGGGGAGCAGTTCTTC | CASSPNSGTTSNSGEQFF
- | TRBJ2-3 | TRBV7-2 | - | TGTGCCAGCAGCTACCGGACTACCCCGAATACGCAGTATTTT | CASSYRTTPNTQYF
- | TRBJ1-1 | TRBV6-5 | - | TGTGCCAGCAGTTACCTCCGGAGGGGGAACACTGAAGCTTTCTTT | CASSYLRRGNTEAFF
- | TRBJ1-1 | TRBV9 | - | TGTGCCAGCAGCAGCACGCCCCAAGGGACTGAAGCTTTCTTT | CASSSTPQGTEAFF
TRBD1 | TRBJ1-5 | TRBV4-1 | - | TGCGCCAGCAGCCAAGGGTTAGGCAGGGGGATAAGGCAGCCCCAGCATTTT | CASSQGLGRGIRQPQHF
- | TRBJ1-5 | TRBV7-6 | - | TGTGCCAGCAGCGTGGGCCACACCGGGAGCAATCAGCCCCAGCATTTT | CASSVGHTGSNQPQHF